This TCR beta chain was sequenced during a study of T cells expressing NK-cell markers. About the research overall: Seven donors tested HCMV-seropositive and one tested seronegative among the eight sequenced.

Study findings and constraints: Similarly, these clonotypes led the CD3+CD56-NKG2C+ fraction as well in several donors.

About this clonotype itself: Its antigen is as yet unknown.

In generating TCR beta cDNA, 5'RACE template switching with UMIs was used. TCRdb reprocessed the 5' RACE reads and stores each CDR3 protein as one record, lacking DNA. The sample data list 550,000 to 600,000 distinct CDR3 sequences. Germline CDR1 and CDR2: SSHAT and FNYEAQ (reference sequence). The CDR3 length is 14 residues. The rearrangement uses TRBV7-7 and TRBJ2-5; the TRBD1 assignment by TCRdb is unverifiable without DNA. Sequencing was performed on blood T cells: a sorted CD56 or NKG2C T cell subset, CD4+ or CD8+ T cells, or bulk PBMC T cells (not recorded which). The clonotype was recovered from a man younger than 30 in good health. The CDR3 sequence: CASSLPGDFETQYF. The variable domain in full, with the rest retrieved from reference TRBV7-7 and TRBJ2-5, is GAGVSQSPRYKVTKRGQDVTLRCDPISSHATLYWYQQALGQGPEFLTYFNYEAQPDKSGLPSDRFSAERPEGSISTLTIQRTEQRDSAMYRCASSLPGDFETQYFGPGTRLLVL.